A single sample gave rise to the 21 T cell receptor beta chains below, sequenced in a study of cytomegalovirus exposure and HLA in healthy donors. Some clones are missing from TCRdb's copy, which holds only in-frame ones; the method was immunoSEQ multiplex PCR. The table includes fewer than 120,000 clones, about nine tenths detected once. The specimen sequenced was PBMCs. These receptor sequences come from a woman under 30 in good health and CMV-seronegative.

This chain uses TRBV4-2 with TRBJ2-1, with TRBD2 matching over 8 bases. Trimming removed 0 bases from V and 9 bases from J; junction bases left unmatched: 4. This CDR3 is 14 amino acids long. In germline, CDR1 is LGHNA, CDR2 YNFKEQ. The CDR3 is CASSQEGLAGEQFF. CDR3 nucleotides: TGTGCCAGCAGCCAAGAGGGGCTAGCGGGTGAGCAGTTCTTC.

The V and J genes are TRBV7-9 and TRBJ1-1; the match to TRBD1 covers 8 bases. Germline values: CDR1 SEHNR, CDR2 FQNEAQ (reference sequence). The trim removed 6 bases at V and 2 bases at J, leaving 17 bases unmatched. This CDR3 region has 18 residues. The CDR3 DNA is TGTGCCAGCAGTCGTTCGGACAGGGATTCGTGGTTTAACACTGAAGCTTTCTTT. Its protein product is CASSRSDRDSWFNTEAFF. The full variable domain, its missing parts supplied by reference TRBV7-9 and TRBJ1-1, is DTGVSQNPRHKITKRGQNVTFRCDPISEHNRLYWYRQTLGQGPEFLTYFQNEAQLEKSRLLSDRFSAERPKGSFSTLEIQRTEQGDSAMYLCASSRSDRDSWFNTEAFFGQGTRLTVV.

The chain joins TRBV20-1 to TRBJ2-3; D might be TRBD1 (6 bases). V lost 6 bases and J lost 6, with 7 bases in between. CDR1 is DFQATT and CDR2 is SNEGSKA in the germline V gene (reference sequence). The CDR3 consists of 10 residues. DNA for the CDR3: TGCAGTGCAAGGGGGGATACGCAGTATTTT. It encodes CSARGDTQYF.

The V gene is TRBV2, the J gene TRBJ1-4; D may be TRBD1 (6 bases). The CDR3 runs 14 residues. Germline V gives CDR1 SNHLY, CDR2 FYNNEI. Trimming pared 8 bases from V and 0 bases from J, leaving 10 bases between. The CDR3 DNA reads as TGTGCCAGCGTCGGGGACACAACTAATGAAAAACTGTTTTTT. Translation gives CASVGDTTNEKLFF.

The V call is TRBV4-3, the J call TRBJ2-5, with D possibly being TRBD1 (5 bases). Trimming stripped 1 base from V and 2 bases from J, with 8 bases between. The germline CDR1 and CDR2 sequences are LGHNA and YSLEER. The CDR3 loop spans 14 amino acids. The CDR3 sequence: CASSQAPGQETQYF. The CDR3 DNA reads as TGCGCCAGCAGCCAAGCTCCAGGGCAAGAGACCCAGTACTTC.

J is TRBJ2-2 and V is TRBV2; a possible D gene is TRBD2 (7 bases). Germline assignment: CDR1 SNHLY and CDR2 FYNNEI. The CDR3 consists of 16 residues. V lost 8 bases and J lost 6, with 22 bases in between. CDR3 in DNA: TGTGCCAGCCGCTTTAGGGGGGGGGTGGCGCCCGGGGAGCTGTTTTTT. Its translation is CASRFRGGVAPGELFF.

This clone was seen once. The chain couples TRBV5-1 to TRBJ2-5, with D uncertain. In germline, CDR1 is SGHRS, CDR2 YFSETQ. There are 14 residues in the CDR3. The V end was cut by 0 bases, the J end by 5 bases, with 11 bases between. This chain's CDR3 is CASSLAEVLETQYF. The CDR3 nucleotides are TGCGCCAGCAGCTTGGCCGAGGTTTTGGAGACCCAGTACTTC.

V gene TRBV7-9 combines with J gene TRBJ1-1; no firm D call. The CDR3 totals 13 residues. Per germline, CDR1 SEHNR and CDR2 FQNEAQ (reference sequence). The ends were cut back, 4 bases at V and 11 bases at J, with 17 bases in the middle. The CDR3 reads CASSSSTGGQAFF. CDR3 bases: TGTGCCAGCAGCTCCTCCACGGGAGGGCAGGCTTTCTTT.

CDR3 bases: TGTGCCAGCAGCCAAGTTCCTAGCGGGGGGAAAAACATTCAGTACTTC. It specifies CASSQVPSGGKNIQYF. J is TRBJ2-4 and V is TRBV4-2; 11 bases map to TRBD2. The CDR3 is 16 residues long. The V segment lost 1 base and the J segment 4 bases; nucleotides outside the gene matches: 3. The germline V gene has CDR1 LGHNA and CDR2 YNFKEQ.

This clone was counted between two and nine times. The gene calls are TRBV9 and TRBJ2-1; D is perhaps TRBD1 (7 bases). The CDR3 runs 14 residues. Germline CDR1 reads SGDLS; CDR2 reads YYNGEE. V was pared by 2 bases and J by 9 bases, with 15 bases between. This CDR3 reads CASSVGRGESEQFF. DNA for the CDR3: TGTGCCAGCAGCGTCGGCAGGGGGGAGAGTGAGCAGTTCTTC.

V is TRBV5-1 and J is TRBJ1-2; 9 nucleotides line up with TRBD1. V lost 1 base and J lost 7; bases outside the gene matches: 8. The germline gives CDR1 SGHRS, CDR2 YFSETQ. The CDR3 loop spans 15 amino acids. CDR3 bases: TGCGCCAGCAGCTTGTTCTCCGGGACAGGGCTTGGCTACACCTTC. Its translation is CASSLFSGTGLGYTF.

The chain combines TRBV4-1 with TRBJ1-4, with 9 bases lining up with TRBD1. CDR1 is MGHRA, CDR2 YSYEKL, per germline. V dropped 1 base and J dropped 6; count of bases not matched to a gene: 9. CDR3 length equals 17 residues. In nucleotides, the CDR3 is TGCGCCAGCAGCCAAGGGAACCTGGGGACAGGGTATGAAAAACTGTTTTTT. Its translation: CASSQGNLGTGYEKLFF.

The CDR3 here is CASSDGGASTDTQYF. The CDR3 coding sequence is TGTGCCAGCAGTGACGGCGGGGCGAGCACAGATACGCAGTATTTT. The V call is TRBV6-4, the J call TRBJ2-3, with D tentatively TRBD2 (6 bases). The V gene's germline CDR1 is MRHNA and CDR2 SNTAGT. The germline V and J ends were trimmed by 2 bases and 0 bases, with 9 bases remaining between them. CDR3 length: 15 amino acids.

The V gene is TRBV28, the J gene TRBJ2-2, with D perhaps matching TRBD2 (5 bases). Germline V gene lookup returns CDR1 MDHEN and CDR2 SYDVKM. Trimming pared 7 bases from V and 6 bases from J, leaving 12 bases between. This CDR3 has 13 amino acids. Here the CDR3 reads CASMIGVPGELFF. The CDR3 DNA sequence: TGTGCCAGCATGATCGGGGTGCCCGGGGAGCTGTTTTTT.

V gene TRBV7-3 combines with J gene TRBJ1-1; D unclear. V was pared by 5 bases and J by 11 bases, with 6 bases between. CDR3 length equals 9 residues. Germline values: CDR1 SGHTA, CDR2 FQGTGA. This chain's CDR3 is CASSPRAFF. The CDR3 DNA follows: TGTGCCAGCAGCCCTCGGGCTTTCTTT.

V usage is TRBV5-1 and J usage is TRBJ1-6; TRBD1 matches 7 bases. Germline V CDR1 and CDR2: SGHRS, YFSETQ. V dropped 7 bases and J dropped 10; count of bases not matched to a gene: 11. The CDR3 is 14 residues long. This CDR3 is CASRGQGGLSPLHF. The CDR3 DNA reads TGCGCCAGCCGCGGGCAGGGGGGCCTCTCACCCCTCCACTTT.

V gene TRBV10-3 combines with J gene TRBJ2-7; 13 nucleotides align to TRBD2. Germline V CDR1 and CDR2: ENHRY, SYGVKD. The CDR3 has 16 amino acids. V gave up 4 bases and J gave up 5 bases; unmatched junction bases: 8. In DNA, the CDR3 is TGTGCCATCAGTGGAGGGGGACTAGCGGGATCAGACGAGCAGTACTTC. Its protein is CAISGGGLAGSDEQYF.

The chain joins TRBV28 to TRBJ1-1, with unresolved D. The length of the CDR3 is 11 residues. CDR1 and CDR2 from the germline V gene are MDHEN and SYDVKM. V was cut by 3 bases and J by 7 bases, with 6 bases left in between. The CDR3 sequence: CASSLRGEAFF. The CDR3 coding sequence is TGTGCCAGCAGTTTGCGGGGTGAAGCTTTCTTT.

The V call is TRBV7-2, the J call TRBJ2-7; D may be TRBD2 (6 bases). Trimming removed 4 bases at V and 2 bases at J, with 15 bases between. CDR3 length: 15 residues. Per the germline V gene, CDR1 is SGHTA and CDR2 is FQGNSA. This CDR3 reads CASSSNGRGAYEQYF. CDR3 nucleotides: TGTGCCAGCAGCTCGAACGGGCGGGGTGCCTACGAGCAGTACTTC.

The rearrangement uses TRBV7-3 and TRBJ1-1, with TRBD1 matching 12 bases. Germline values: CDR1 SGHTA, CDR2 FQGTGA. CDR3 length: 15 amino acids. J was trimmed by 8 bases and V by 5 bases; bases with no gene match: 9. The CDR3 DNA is TGTGCCAGCAGCGGCCCGGGACAGGGGGCCACGGAAGCTTTCTTT. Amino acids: CASSGPGQGATEAFF.

Written as DNA, the CDR3 is TGTGCCAGCAGCTTTGATCTAGCGATCGACACAGATACGCAGTATTTT. It codes for CASSFDLAIDTDTQYF. V and J are TRBV7-3 and TRBJ2-3; possible D gene TRBD2, 6 bases. The germline V and J ends were trimmed by 3 bases and 2 bases, with 15 bases remaining between them. The CDR3 runs to 16 residues. The V gene's germline CDR1 is SGHTA and CDR2 FQGTGA.